This TCR beta chain is drawn from a study of PD-1 blockade in classical Hodgkin lymphoma (dated by TCRdb to 2020 to 2022). As for the study more broadly: Nivolumab dosing was 3 mg/kg intravenously every 2 weeks, continuing until either disease progression or unacceptable toxicity. The study used CyTOF and TCR beta sequencing to define a peripheral blood immune signature of response to PD-1 blockade in classical Hodgkin lymphoma.

Deletion took 8 bases off V and 5 bases off J, with a span of 12 bases between the germline ends. Its CDR3 holds 12 amino acids, cysteine through phenylalanine. Here the CDR3 DNA is all that survives: 36 bases in frame from base 1. CDR1 MNHNS and CDR2 SASEGT are derived from the germline V gene. On this clone: Its antigen specificity is not known. Base qualities are not provided; no much larger clone lies one nucleotide away.

The Qiagen DNeasy kit was used to extract genomic DNA from unsorted PBMCs and from the negatively selected CD4+ and CD8+ fractions. Using primers that anneal to V and J segments, immunoSEQ multiplex PCR amplified the TCR beta CDR3 regions. A synthetic immune receptor repertoire was used to minimize amplification bias, and any residual bias was removed computationally once sequencing was done. On the study's bioinformatics: Repertoire diversity was quantified as the Shannon entropy index using custom Python scripts. The unsorted, CD4+ and CD8+ repertoires were each analyzed separately, with the exception of combined analyses, where CD4+ and CD8+ sequences were merged in silico. A clone counted as expanded when the clone's frequency after treatment rose at least 2-fold relative to C1D1, and clones undetected at baseline were given a pseudocount of 0.5. Singleton clones were defined as clones with 0 or 1 copy at C1D1, and non-singleton clones were defined as clones with 2 or more copies. Clones expanded in unsorted samples were labelled as CD4+, CD8+ or unknown by matching protein sequences in sorted samples from the same patient. Wilcoxon tests were applied to paired samples to test diversity changes from C1D1 to C4D1. As stored in TCRdb, this immuneACCESS dataset retains in-frame rearrangements with V and J assigned. A fraction of the clones does not appear; measured against another copy, unresolved V genes explain less than half of the discrepancy, and the remainder lacks a known reason. Clone size and V and J calls were adopted from that table, with D and trimming inferred from the DNA. This sample gives about 60,000 clones in total; about nine tenths of them show up just once. Together, the top ten hold around 9.7% of the sample.

What the time point label conveys for this sample: cycle 1 day 1 (C1D1), immediately before nivolumab initiation. All trial patients had relapsed after autologous stem cell transplantation, with cohorts A, B and C differing in prior brentuximab vedotin exposure. The trial cohort was composed of 56 patients with relapsed/refractory classical Hodgkin lymphoma, for whom complete response, partial response or progressive disease was recorded as best overall response. In the multi-cohort phase II CheckMate 205 trial, trial patients received single-agent nivolumab. An independent review committee assessed best overall response by applying the 2007 International Working Group response criteria. Trial PBMCs were collected immediately before nivolumab initiation (C1D1) and during therapy at cycle 2 day 1 and cycle 4 day 1. Peripheral blood was collected in 8 mL Vacutainer Cell Preparation Tubes, from which PBMCs were isolated by centrifugation and then cryopreserved.

What the authors observed across the whole study: Baseline TCR diversity was reported as lower in newly diagnosed patients than in healthy donors, and lower still in relapsed/refractory patients. Diversity was lower in patients who began nivolumab less than 1 year after ASCT, so these patients were left out of later analyses to avoid confounding by immune reconstitution. The study covered only a single clinical trial cohort, and the causes of the repertoire differences, possibly disease activity or prior therapy, were still not defined. CD4+ but not CD8+ TCR diversity rose significantly by C4D1 (p=0.0027 vs p=0.16), most apparent in complete responders (p=0.02). Baseline diversity similar to that of newly diagnosed patients was observed in trial patients achieving complete response, whereas significantly lower diversity was observed in partial responders and progressors.

This sequence originates from a human donor with classical Hodgkin lymphoma. The specimen comprised peripheral blood mononuclear cells (PBMCs), sampled at baseline. The sequence links TRBV6-1 to TRBJ2-5; a weak D assignment points to TRBD2 (6 bases agree). CDR3 loop: CASGGLEETQYF. The DNA is TGTGCCAGCGGAGGGCTCGAGGAGACCCAGTACTTC.